The entry below describes one T cell receptor beta chain. What it recognizes is unknown. V lost 4 bases to trimming and J lost 0 bases, with 14 bases between them. The CDR3 length is 16 residues. In germline, CDR1 is MDHEN, CDR2 SYDVKM. This specimen comes from a study of shared clonotypes between healthy human individuals. Regarding the study as a whole: The study's rarefaction showed incomplete sorted-subset sequencing despite large depth.

TCRdb's copy holds only in-frame clones and misses some; the assay was immunoSEQ multiplex PCR. Here the sample spans about 1.1 million clones, around three quarters being singletons. The rearrangement uses TRBV28 and TRBJ2-3; D unclear. The sample consisted of memory CD4+ T cells from PBMCs. Regarding subset: CD45RA-negative fraction. The clonotype comes from a young man in good health. Some clones in this sample may be carry-over from other donors' samples. CDR3: CASSSRVSFSTDTQYF. Here the CDR3 DNA reads TGTGCCAGCAGTTCCCGAGTTAGCTTCAGCACAGATACGCAGTATTTT.